The 2 T cell receptor beta chains in this list originate from one sample, sequenced in a study of graft-versus-host responses after intestinal transplantation. These TCRs are of unknown antigen specificity. Sequencing used immunoSEQ multiplex PCR; TCRdb keeps in-frame clones, though not all of them. The sample consists of roughly 120,000 clones, 90% of them appearing once. The sample consisted of unstimulated CD4+ T cells sorted from spleen or lymph node cells, taken before intestinal transplant. The receptor set was obtained from a human donor who received an intestinal transplant.

The V and J genes are TRBV18 and TRBJ1-2; D is unclear. The germline V and J ends were trimmed by 3 bases and 2 bases, with 16 bases remaining between them. There are 16 residues in the CDR3. Germline lookup yields CDR1 KGHSH and CDR2 LQKENI. The CDR3 DNA sequence: TGTGCCAGCTCACCCCCCGGGAGGGCCCCCAACTATGGCTACACCTTC. It codes for CASSPPGRAPNYGYTF.

J is TRBJ1-2 and V is TRBV1; the D segment call TRBD1 is taken from the table without a DNA check. TRBV1 corresponds to a pseudogene. The CDR3 is made up of 16 amino acids. The CDR3 here is CTSSQPPGQCTYGYTF. The DNA for the CDR3 is TGCACCAGCAGCCAGCCGCCCGGACAGTGTACTTATGGCTACACCTTC.